One sample yielded the 6 T cell receptor beta chains listed below, sequenced in a study of cytomegalovirus exposure and HLA in healthy donors. The PCR made use of 60 Vbeta and 13 Jbeta primers. Using immunoSEQ multiplex PCR, the repertoire was profiled, and TCRdb retains in-frame clones only, with some absent. The sample lists roughly 180,000 clones, about four fifths occurring once. Sequencing was performed on PBMCs. The source of these receptors is a man in his thirties or forties in good health and CMV-seropositive.

V gene TRBV11-2 combines with J gene TRBJ1-5, with a possible D match to TRBD1 (6 bases). The germline V and J ends were trimmed by 3 bases and 4 bases, with 7 bases remaining between them. This CDR3 has 13 amino acids. Germline CDR1 reads SGHAT; CDR2 reads FQNNGV. The CDR3 DNA reads TGTGCCAGCAGCTTCGGACAGAATCAGCCCCAGCATTTT. Translated: CASSFGQNQPQHF.

This rearrangement joins TRBV11-2 to TRBJ2-1; 7 positions agree with TRBD2. CDR3 length equals 15 residues. The germline V gene has CDR1 SGHAT and CDR2 FQNNGV. V shed 5 bases and J 1 base; nucleotides not matched to a gene: 5. CDR3 in DNA: TGTGCCAGCAGCCCCACTAGCGTTTCCTACAATGAGCAGTTCTTC. Translating gives CASSPTSVSYNEQFF.

This chain uses TRBV27 with TRBJ1-2; a possible D gene is TRBD1 (6 bases). The germline V gene has CDR1 MNHEY and CDR2 SMNVEV (reference sequence). The CDR3 has 15 residues. Trimming took off 5 bases at V and 2 bases at J, with 15 bases between the two ends. The CDR3: CASSLTGGQNYGYTF. The CDR3 DNA is TGTGCCAGCAGTCTTACCGGGGGGCAGAACTATGGCTACACCTTC.

This chain uses TRBV11-3 with TRBJ2-2; the D gene is possibly TRBD1 (6 bases). The CDR3 consists of 13 residues. Per germline, CDR1 SGHNT and CDR2 YENEEA. Trimming removed 4 bases from V and 7 bases from J, with 10 bases in between. CDR3 sequence reads: CASSSRGVGELFF. The CDR3 DNA follows: TGTGCCAGCAGCTCCAGGGGCGTCGGGGAGCTGTTTTTT.

The chain has TRBV6-5 and TRBJ1-4; the match to TRBD1 covers 10 bases. Germline CDR1 is MNHEY and CDR2 is SVGAGI. There are 15 residues in the CDR3. The J segment lost 4 bases and the V segment lost 9 bases, leaving 8 bases of the junction unmatched. DNA for the CDR3: TGTGCCAGTACGGGACAGGGGTTAGTTAATGAAAAACTGTTTTTT. Translation: CASTGQGLVNEKLFF.

V gene TRBV13 combines with J gene TRBJ2-7; TRBD2 is a possible D gene (5 bases). Trimming removed 5 bases from V and 5 bases from J, with 22 bases in between. The length of the CDR3 is 16 residues. Germline lookup yields CDR1 PRHDT and CDR2 FYEKMQ (reference sequence). Here the CDR3 reads CASSVGYRGDWNEQYF. CDR3 DNA: TGTGCCAGCAGCGTGGGATACCGGGGAGACTGGAACGAGCAGTACTTC.